The clone carrying this TCR beta chain showed up many times. The antigen is undetermined. TCRdb re-derived calls from the reads in MiXCR, one entry per CDR3 protein. The data show some 590,000 distinct CDR3 sequences, roughly 42% seen once. This sample is part of a study of T cell repertoires in cytomegalovirus infection. Study at large: Through public TCR beta signatures, both CMV infection and matching HLA type were indicated.

Between the trimmed V and J ends, which lost 5 bases and 2 bases, there was a span of 16 bases. CDR3 size: 16 residues. CDR1 SGHTA and CDR2 FQGNSA come from the germline V gene. The chain uses TRBV7-2 and TRBJ1-5; perhaps TRBD1 as D (6 bases). The starting material was cultured PBMCs, obtained from culture after CMV antigen stimulation. The source of this sequence is a human donor in good health (CMV status not recorded). Some clones in this sample may be carry-over from other donors' samples. The CDR3: CASSRQQGWGNQPQHF. CDR3 sequence (DNA): TGTGCCAGCAGCCGACAACAGGGTTGGGGCAATCAGCCCCAGCATTTT.